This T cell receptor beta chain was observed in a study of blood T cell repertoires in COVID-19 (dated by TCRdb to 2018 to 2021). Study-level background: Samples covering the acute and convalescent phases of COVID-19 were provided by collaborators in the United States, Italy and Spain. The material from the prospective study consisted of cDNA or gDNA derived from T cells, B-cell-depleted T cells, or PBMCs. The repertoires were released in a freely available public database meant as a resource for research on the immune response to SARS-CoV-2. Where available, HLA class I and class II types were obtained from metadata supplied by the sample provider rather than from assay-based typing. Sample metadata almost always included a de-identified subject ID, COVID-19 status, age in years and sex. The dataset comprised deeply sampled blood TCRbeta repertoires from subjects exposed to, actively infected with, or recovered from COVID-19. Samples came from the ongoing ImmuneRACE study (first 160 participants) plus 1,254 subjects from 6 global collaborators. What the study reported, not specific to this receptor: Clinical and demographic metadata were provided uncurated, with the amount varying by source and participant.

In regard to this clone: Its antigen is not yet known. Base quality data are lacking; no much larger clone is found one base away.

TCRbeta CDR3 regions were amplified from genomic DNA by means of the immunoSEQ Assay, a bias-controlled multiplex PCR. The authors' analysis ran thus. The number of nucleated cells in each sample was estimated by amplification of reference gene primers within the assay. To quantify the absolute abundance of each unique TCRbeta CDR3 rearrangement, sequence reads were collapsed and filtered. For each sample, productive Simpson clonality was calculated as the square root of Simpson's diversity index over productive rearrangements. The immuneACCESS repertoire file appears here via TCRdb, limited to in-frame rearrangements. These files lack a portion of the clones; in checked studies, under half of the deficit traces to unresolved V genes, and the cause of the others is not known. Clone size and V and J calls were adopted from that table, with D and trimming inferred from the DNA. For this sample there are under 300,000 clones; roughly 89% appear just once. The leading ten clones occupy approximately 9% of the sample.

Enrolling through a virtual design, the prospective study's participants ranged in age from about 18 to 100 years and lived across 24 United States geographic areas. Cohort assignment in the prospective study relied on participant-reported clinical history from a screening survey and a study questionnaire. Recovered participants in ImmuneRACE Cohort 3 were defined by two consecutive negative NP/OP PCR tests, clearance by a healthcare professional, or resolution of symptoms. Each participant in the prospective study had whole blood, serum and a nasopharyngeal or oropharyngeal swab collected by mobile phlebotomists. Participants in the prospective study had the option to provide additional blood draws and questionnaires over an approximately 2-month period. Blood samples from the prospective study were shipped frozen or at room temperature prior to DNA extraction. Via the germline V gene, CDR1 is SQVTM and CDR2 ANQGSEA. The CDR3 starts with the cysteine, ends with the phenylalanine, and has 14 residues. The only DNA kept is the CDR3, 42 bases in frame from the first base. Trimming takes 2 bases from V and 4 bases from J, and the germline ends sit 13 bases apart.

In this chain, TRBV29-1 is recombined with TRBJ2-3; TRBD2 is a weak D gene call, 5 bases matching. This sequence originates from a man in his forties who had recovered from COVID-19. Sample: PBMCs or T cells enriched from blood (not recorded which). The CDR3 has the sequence CSVESGLRADTQYF. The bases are TGCAGCGTTGAATCGGGGTTAAGGGCAGATACGCAGTATTTT.